Below, 17 T cell receptor beta chains from the same sample are listed, as sequenced in a study of blood T cell repertoires in COVID-19. Measured with immunoSEQ multiplex PCR; TCRdb has only the in-frame clones, and not every one. The data show 120,000 to 150,000 clones, around 90% seen once. The sample taken for sequencing was peripheral blood. The receptors come from a human donor with COVID-19, enrolled during active disease. The donor label of this sample is uncertain.

V gene TRBV2 combines with J gene TRBJ1-1; no firm D call. The CDR3 has 11 amino acids. The V gene lost 6 bases and the J gene lost 7 bases, with 9 bases spanning the gap. CDR1 and CDR2 (germline): SNHLY, FYNNEI. The CDR3 DNA sequence: TGTGCCAGCAGGCCCGGGAGTGAAGCTTTCTTT. The encoded protein is CASRPGSEAFF.

This clone has just a few counts. V usage is TRBV5-6 and J usage is TRBJ2-7, with 11 bases aligning to TRBD1. Per germline, CDR1 SGHDT and CDR2 YYEEEE. V was pared by 4 bases and J by 2 bases, with 17 bases of the junction left unmatched. CDR3 length equals 19 residues. The CDR3 loop reads CASSAPGGTGGRSAYEQYF. The CDR3 DNA sequence: TGTGCCAGCAGCGCCCCTGGCGGGACAGGGGGTCGTAGCGCCTACGAGCAGTACTTC.

This chain uses TRBV27 with TRBJ2-5; 15 bases match TRBD2. V gave up 6 bases and J gave up 1 base; unmatched junction bases: 12. The CDR3 has 19 amino acids. CDR1 and CDR2 (germline): MNHEY, SMNVEV (reference sequence). The CDR3 loop reads CASSRIPGLAGGRQETQYF. CDR3 DNA: TGTGCCAGCAGCCGAATTCCTGGACTAGCGGGGGGGCGCCAAGAGACCCAGTACTTC.

The chain links TRBV11-1 to TRBJ2-7, with D tentatively TRBD1 (6 bases). This CDR3 is built from 13 residues. Germline V gene data show CDR1 as SGHAT and CDR2 as FQDESV (reference sequence). Deletions cut 5 bases from V and 2 bases from J, with 10 bases between. CDR3 DNA: TGTGCCAGCAGCCTGAGACAGGCCTACGAGCAGTACTTC. This translates into CASSLRQAYEQYF.

V and J are TRBV6-5 and TRBJ2-7; D not resolved. V was trimmed by 2 bases and J by 6 bases, leaving 17 bases between them. Germline V gives CDR1 MNHEY, CDR2 SVGAGI. This CDR3 has 15 residues. CDR3 protein: CASSYREASSLEQYF. The CDR3 nucleotides are TGTGCCAGCAGTTACCGCGAGGCCAGTTCGCTCGAGCAGTACTTC.

The chain's CDR3 is CASSFSGSYEQYF. In nucleotides, the CDR3 is TGCGCCAGCAGCTTCAGCGGGTCCTACGAGCAGTACTTC. The chain combines TRBV5-1 with TRBJ2-7; TRBD2 might be the D (6 bases). This CDR3 contains 13 residues. V was cut by 2 bases and J by 1 base, with 7 bases left in between. Germline CDR1 SGHRS, CDR2 YFSETQ.

This chain connects TRBV20-1 to TRBJ1-5, with 8 bases lining up with TRBD1. The germline gives CDR1 DFQATT, CDR2 SNEGSKA (reference sequence). Germline trimming cut 6 bases from V and 7 bases from J; bases unmatched to any gene: 11. This CDR3 spans 14 amino acids. CDR3 protein: CSASKTGAVQPQHF. In nucleotides, the CDR3 is TGCAGTGCGAGTAAGACAGGGGCTGTCCAGCCCCAGCATTTT.

The chain links TRBV11-3 to TRBJ2-7, with TRBD2 matching over 9 bases. The germline V gene has CDR1 SGHNT and CDR2 YENEEA. The CDR3 spans 17 residues. Trimming removed 0 bases from V and 4 bases from J; junction bases left unmatched: 10. CDR3 coding DNA: TGTGCCAGCAGCTTAGATCGTTTGGGGACTAGCTGGTACGAGCAGTACTTC. It is translated as CASSLDRLGTSWYEQYF.

This chain connects TRBV11-1 to TRBJ2-1, with TRBD1 as a possible D gene (5 bases). Trimming removed 1 base from V and 9 bases from J, with 10 bases in between. Germline V CDR1 and CDR2: SGHAT, FQDESV (reference sequence). CDR3 size: 13 residues. The CDR3 sequence: CASSLGRASEQFF. In nucleotides, the CDR3 is TGTGCCAGCAGCTTAGGCAGGGCCTCTGAGCAGTTCTTC.

CDR3 amino acids: CASSANSGDYQETQYF. In nucleotides, the CDR3 is TGCGCCAGCAGTGCGAATAGCGGGGACTATCAAGAGACCCAGTACTTC. V usage is TRBV10-2 and J usage is TRBJ2-5, with TRBD2 identical over 8 bases. CDR1 and CDR2 (germline): WSHSY, SAAADI. The CDR3 is 16 residues long. J lost 2 bases, V lost 4 bases, and 9 bases had no gene match.

This clone was seen a single time. This chain connects TRBV5-6 to TRBJ1-1; tentatively, D is TRBD1 (6 bases). The germline gives CDR1 SGHDT, CDR2 YYEEEE. V was shortened by 1 base and J by 4 bases, with 11 bases between the two germline ends. The CDR3 contains 14 residues. CDR3 sequence: CASSLWGLGTEAFF. The CDR3 DNA reads as TGTGCCAGCAGCTTGTGGGGGCTGGGCACTGAAGCTTTCTTT. The whole variable domain, filled in from reference TRBV5-6 and TRBJ1-1, reads DAGVTQSPTHLIKTRGQQVTLRCSPKSGHDTVSWYQQALGQGPQFIFQYYEEEERQRGNFPDRFSGHQFPNYSSELNVNALLLGDSALYLCASSLWGLGTEAFFGQGTRLTVV.

The rearrangement uses TRBV10-3 and TRBJ2-7; TRBD1 matches at 12 bases. CDR1 is ENHRY, CDR2 SYGVKD, per germline. CDR3 length equals 16 residues. V dropped 0 bases and J dropped 5; count of bases not matched to a gene: 5. The CDR3 loop reads CAISESGGQGAHEQYF. CDR3 bases: TGTGCCATCAGTGAGTCGGGGGGACAGGGGGCCCACGAGCAGTACTTC.

This chain uses TRBV4-1 with TRBJ2-7; 9 bases map to TRBD1. Looked up from germline, CDR1 is MGHRA and CDR2 is YSYEKL. Trimming removed 0 bases from V and 1 base from J; junction bases left unmatched: 4. This CDR3 has 16 amino acids. CDR3 protein: CASSQESGTGSYEQYF. The CDR3 bases are TGCGCCAGCAGCCAAGAATCCGGGACAGGGTCCTACGAGCAGTACTTC.

The rearrangement uses TRBV20-1 and TRBJ1-6, with D hard to call. The germline CDR1 and CDR2 sequences are DFQATT and SNEGSKA (reference sequence). CDR3 length: 10 amino acids. Trimming stripped 6 bases from V and 11 bases from J, with 8 bases between. The CDR3 DNA follows: TGCAGTGCATCCACTGCACCCCTCCACTTT. Encoded protein: CSASTAPLHF.

This clone was counted a single time. V is TRBV11-2 and J is TRBJ1-1; possible D gene TRBD1, 5 bases. Germline V gene data show CDR1 as SGHAT and CDR2 as FQNNGV. This CDR3 spans 17 amino acids. V was shortened by 3 bases and J by 1 base, with 18 bases between the two germline ends. Here the CDR3 DNA reads TGTGCCAGCAGCTTCCTACGAAGGGACGGGAGGAACACTGAAGCTTTCTTT. It specifies CASSFLRRDGRNTEAFF.

The chain couples TRBV6-5 to TRBJ2-1; possibly TRBD2 for D (5 bases). This CDR3 region has 15 residues. From germline, CDR1 is MNHEY and CDR2 SVGAGI. Between the trimmed V and J ends, which lost 6 bases and 4 bases, there was a span of 16 bases. CDR3 region: CASSSGTGGYNEQFF. In nucleotides, the CDR3 is TGTGCCAGCAGCAGTGGTACCGGAGGATACAATGAGCAGTTCTTC.

The V call is TRBV14, the J call TRBJ2-1, with 7 bases fitting TRBD2. V was pared by 6 bases and J by 4 bases, with 6 bases of the junction left unmatched. The CDR3 length is 14 residues. CDR1 and CDR2 from the germline V gene are SGHDN and FVKESK. This CDR3 reads CASRGLADYNEQFF. CDR3 sequence (DNA): TGTGCCAGCAGAGGGCTAGCGGATTACAATGAGCAGTTCTTC.